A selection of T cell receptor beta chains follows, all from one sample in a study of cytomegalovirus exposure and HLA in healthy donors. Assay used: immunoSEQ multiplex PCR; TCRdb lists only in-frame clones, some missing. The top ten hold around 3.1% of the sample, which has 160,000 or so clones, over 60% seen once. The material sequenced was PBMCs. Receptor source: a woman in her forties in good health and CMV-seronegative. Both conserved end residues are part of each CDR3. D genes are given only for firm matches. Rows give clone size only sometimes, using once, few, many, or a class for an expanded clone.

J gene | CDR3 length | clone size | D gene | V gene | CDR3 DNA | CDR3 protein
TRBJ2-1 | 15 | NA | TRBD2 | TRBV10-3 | TGTGCCATCAGTGAACTCGGCGGGGGAGTCGATGAGCAGTTCTTC | CAISELGGGVDEQFF
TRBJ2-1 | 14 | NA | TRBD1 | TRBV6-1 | TGTGCCACCGGCCGGGACAGGGCATACAATGAGCAGTTCTTC | CATGRDRAYNEQFF
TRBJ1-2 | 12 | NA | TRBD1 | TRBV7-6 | TGTGCCAGCAGCCGAACAGGGGATGGCTACACCTTC | CASSRTGDGYTF
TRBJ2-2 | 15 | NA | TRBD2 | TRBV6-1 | TGTGCCAGCTGTACTAGCGGGGGGATCACCGGGGAGCTGTTTTTT | CASCTSGGITGELFF
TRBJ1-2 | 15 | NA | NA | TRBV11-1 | TGTGCCAGCAGCTTAGTGGGGGCCGGCGGGCGTGGCTACACCTTC | CASSLVGAGGRGYTF
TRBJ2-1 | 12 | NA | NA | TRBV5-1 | TGCGCCAGCAGCTTGGATCAGTATGAGCAGTTCTTC | CASSLDQYEQFF
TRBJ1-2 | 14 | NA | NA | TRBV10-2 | TGCGCCAGCAGTGGGCAAGGGGCTTACTATGGCTACTCCTTC | CASSGQGAYYGYSF
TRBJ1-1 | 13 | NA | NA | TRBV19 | TGTGCCAGTAGGAAACAGTTGAACACTGAAGCTTTCTTT | CASRKQLNTEAFF
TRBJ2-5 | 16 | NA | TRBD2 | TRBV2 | TGTGCCAGCAGCAGACTAGCGGGGGCCCTTAGGGAGACCCAGTACTTC | CASSRLAGALRETQYF
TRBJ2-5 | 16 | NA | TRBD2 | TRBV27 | TGTGCCAGCAGTTTGGTGGCGGGGGGAGATGGCAAGACCCAGTACTTC | CASSLVAGGDGKTQYF
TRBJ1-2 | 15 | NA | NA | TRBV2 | TGTGCCAGCAGTGAAACCATAACGGGTAACTATGGCTACACCTTC | CASSETITGNYGYTF
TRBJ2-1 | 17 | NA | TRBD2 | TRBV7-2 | TGTGCCAGCAGCTTAGTTTTGCGGGGGGGCCAATACAATGAGCAGTTCTTC | CASSLVLRGGQYNEQFF
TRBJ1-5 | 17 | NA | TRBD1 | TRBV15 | TGTGCCACCAGAAGGGGGTTGACAGGGGCAGGCAATCAGCCCCAGCATTTT | CATRRGLTGAGNQPQHF
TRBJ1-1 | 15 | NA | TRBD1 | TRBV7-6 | TGTGCCAGCAGCCCCCTTCCTGACAGGGACACTGAAGCTTTCTTT | CASSPLPDRDTEAFF
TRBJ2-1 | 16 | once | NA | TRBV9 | TGTGCCAGCAGCGTAGGACTAACTCGGTGGGGTGGTGAGCAGTTCTTC | CASSVGLTRWGGEQFF
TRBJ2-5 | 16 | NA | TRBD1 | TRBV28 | TGTGCCAGCAGTTTTAGAACCACGCGACAGGGTGGGGGAAAGTACTTC | CASSFRTTRQGGGKYF
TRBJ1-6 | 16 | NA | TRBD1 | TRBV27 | TGTGCCAGCAGTTTCTACAGGGGATCCTATAATTCACCCCTCCACTTT | CASSFYRGSYNSPLHF
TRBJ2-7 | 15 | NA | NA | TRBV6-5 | TGTGCCAGCAGTTACTCTCGGAGCGGCTCCTACGAGCAGTACTTC | CASSYSRSGSYEQYF
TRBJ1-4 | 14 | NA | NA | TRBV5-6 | TGTGCCAGCAGCTACCAGGGGAGTGGTGAAAAACTGTTTTTT | CASSYQGSGEKLFF
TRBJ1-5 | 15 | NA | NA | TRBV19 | TGTGCCAGTAGTATAGCAGGCTTGAGCAATCAGCCCCAGCATTTT | CASSIAGLSNQPQHF
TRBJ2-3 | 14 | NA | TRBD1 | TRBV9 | TGTGCCAGCAGCGCACAGGGGTCCACAGATACGCAGTATTTT | CASSAQGSTDTQYF
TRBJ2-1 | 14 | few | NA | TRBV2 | TGTGCCAGCGAGGCGGTCAGGGCCGTTCAGGAGCAGTTCTTC | CASEAVRAVQEQFF
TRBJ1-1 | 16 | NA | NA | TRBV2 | TGTGCCAGCAGAACGACAGCCGAGCTTTATAACACTGAAGCTTTCTTT | CASRTTAELYNTEAFF
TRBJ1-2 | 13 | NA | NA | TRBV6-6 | TGTGCCAGCAGTTACTCAGGGACAAGTGGCTACACCTTC | CASSYSGTSGYTF
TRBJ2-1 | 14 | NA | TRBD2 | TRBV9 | TGTGCCAGCAGCGACCGGACTAGCATCAATGAGCAGTTCTTC | CASSDRTSINEQFF
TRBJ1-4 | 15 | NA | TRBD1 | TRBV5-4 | TGTGCCAGCAGCTCCCGGGACAGGGCTAATGAAAAACTGTTTTTT | CASSSRDRANEKLFF
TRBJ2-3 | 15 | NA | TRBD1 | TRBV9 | TGTGCCAGCAGCCCCCAGGGGGTCCACACAGATACGCAGTATTTT | CASSPQGVHTDTQYF
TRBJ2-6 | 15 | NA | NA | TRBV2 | TGTGCCAGCAGTTTAGACAGTGCTGTGGCCAACGTCCTGACTTTC | CASSLDSAVANVLTF
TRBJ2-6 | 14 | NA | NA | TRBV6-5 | TGTGCCAGCAGTTACTGGGCAAGGGCCAACGTCCTGACTTTC | CASSYWARANVLTF
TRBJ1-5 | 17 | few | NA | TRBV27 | TGTGCCAGCAGTTTGAGCGCAGGGGTCTCGGGCAATCAGCCCCAGCATTTT | CASSLSAGVSGNQPQHF
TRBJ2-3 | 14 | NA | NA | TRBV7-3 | TGTGCCAGCAGCTTACAACCAGGGGGGGATACGCAGTATTTT | CASSLQPGGDTQYF
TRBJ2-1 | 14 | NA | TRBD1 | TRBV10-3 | TGTGCCATCAGTGCACAGGGGGGTAACAATGAGCAGTTCTTC | CAISAQGGNNEQFF
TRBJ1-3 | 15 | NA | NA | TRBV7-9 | TGTGCCAGCAGCTCCCGGAGAACAGGGTGGGACACCATATATTTT | CASSSRRTGWDTIYF
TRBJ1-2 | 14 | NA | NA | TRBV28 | TGTGCCAGCAGTTCACCGGGACTCCACTATGGCTACACCTTC | CASSSPGLHYGYTF
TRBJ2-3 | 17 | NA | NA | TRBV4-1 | TGCGCCAGCAGCCATATTCTTAGGACTGGTCCACCCGATACGCAGTATTTT | CASSHILRTGPPDTQYF
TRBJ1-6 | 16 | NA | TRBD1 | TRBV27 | TGTGCCAGCAGTCCGGACAGGGGAAGACGGAATTCACCCCTCCACTTT | CASSPDRGRRNSPLHF
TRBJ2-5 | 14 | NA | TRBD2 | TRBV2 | TGTGCCAGCAGCTCGACTAGCGGGCAAGAGACCCAGTACTTC | CASSSTSGQETQYF
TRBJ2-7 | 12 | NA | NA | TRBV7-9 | TGTGCCAGCAGTTCTATCTCCTACGAGCAGTACTTC | CASSSISYEQYF
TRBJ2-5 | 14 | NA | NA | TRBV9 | TGTGCCAGCAGCGTAGCGGGGATTGGCGAGACCCAGTACTTC | CASSVAGIGETQYF
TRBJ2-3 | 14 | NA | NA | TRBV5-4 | TGTGCCAGCAGCTTGGCTAGTAGCACAGATACGCAGTATTTT | CASSLASSTDTQYF
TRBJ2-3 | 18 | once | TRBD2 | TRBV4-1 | TGCGCCAGCAGCCTCGGACTAGCGGGGGGGCGAGACACAGATACGCAGTATTTT | CASSLGLAGGRDTDTQYF
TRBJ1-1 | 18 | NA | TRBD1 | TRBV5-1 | TGCGCCAGCAGCTTGACTGCCGGGACAGGGGGCAGGCACACTGAAGCTTTCTTT | CASSLTAGTGGRHTEAFF
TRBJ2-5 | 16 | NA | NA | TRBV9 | TGTGCCAGCAGCGTACACCCGGCCCTAGGGAGGGAGACCCAGTACTTC | CASSVHPALGRETQYF
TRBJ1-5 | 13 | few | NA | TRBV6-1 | TGTGCCAGCAGTGAACAGGTCCGTCAGCCCCAGCATTTT | CASSEQVRQPQHF
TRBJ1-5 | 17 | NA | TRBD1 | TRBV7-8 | TGTGCCAGCAGCTTAGACAGGGGGCAGAGGGGCAATCAGCCCCAGCATTTT | CASSLDRGQRGNQPQHF
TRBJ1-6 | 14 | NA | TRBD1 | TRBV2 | TGTGCCAGCCAGGGGACAGGGGGCGAATCACCCCTCCACTTT | CASQGTGGESPLHF
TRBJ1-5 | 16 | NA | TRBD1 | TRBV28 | TGTGCCAGCAGTTTTGAGGGACAGGGTTTCCGACAGCCCCAGCATTTT | CASSFEGQGFRQPQHF
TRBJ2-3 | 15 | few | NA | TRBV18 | TGTGCCAGCTCACCCATACAGGGAACCACAGATACGCAGTATTTT | CASSPIQGTTDTQYF
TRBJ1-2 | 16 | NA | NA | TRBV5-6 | TGTGCCAGCAGCTTGGAGCCAGGGGCCCTGTCTTATGGCTACACCTTC | CASSLEPGALSYGYTF
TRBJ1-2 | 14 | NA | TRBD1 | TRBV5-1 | TGCGCCAGCAGCTTAGACAGGGGGCAGGATGGCTACACCTTC | CASSLDRGQDGYTF